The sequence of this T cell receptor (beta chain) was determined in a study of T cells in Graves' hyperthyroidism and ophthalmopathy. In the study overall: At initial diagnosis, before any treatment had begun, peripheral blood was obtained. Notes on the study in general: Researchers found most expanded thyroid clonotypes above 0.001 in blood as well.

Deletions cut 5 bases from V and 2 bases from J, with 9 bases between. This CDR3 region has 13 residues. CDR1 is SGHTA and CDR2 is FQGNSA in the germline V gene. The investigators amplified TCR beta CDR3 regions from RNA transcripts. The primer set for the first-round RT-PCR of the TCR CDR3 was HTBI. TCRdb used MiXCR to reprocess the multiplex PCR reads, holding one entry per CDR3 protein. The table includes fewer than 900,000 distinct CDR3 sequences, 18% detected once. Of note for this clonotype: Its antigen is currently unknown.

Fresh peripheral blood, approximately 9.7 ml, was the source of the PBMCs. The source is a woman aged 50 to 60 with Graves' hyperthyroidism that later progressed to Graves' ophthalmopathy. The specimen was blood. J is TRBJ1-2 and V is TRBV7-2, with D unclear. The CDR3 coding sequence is TGTGCCAGCAGCCGGGAGCCGAACTATGGCTACACCTTC. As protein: CASSREPNYGYTF. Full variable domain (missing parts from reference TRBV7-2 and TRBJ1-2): GAGVSQSPSNKVTEKGKDVELRCDPISGHTALYWYRQSLGQGLEFLIYFQGNSAPDKSGLPSDRFSAERTGGSVSTLTIQRTQQEDSAVYLCASSREPNYGYTFGSGTRLTVV.